The 12 T cell receptor beta chains below were found in one sample sequenced in a study of cytomegalovirus exposure and HLA in healthy donors. The PCR made use of 60 Vbeta and 13 Jbeta primers. Assay: immunoSEQ multiplex PCR; the TCRdb copy retains only in-frame clones and omits some. In all, the sample yields some 30,000 clones. The specimen sequenced was PBMCs. These receptor sequences come from a female donor in good health and CMV-seronegative.

The chain joins TRBV27 to TRBJ1-1; D perhaps matches TRBD1 (5 bases). V gave up 3 bases and J gave up 7 bases, with 12 bases separating them. Germline lookup yields CDR1 MNHEY and CDR2 SMNVEV (reference sequence). The CDR3 is 13 amino acids. The CDR3 DNA reads TGTGCCAGCAGTTTGTGGGGGGAGCGTGAAGCTTTCTTT. Translated: CASSLWGEREAFF.

This clone shows up as medium-sized (0.01 to 0.1%) by frequency. In the same sample, other DNA sequences code for this CDR3. The gene calls are TRBV5-6 and TRBJ1-6, with 7 positions matching TRBD1. The CDR3 spans 15 residues. Trimming cost V 4 bases and J 2 bases; bases outside gene matches: 3. Per the germline V gene, CDR1 is SGHDT and CDR2 is YYEEEE. The CDR3 nucleotides read TGTGCCAGCAGCATGGGACAGACCTATAATTCACCCCTCCACTTT. Amino acids: CASSMGQTYNSPLHF.

The CDR3: CATSRDHRGNTIYF. Here the CDR3 DNA reads TGTGCCACCAGCAGAGACCACCGAGGGAACACCATATATTTT. The chain combines TRBV15 with TRBJ1-3; D unclear. Germline loops: CDR1 LNHNV, CDR2 YYDKDF (reference sequence). V shed 0 bases and J shed 7 bases, with 10 bases lying between them. This CDR3 region has 14 residues.

The chain recombines TRBV6-1 with TRBJ2-7; 10 bases agree with TRBD1. From germline, CDR1 is MNHNS and CDR2 SASEGT. This CDR3 is 15 amino acids long. Losses at the gene ends were 5 bases for V and 2 bases for J; bases not matched to a gene: 6. CDR3 loop: CASSSRDRGPYEQYF. The CDR3 region has the DNA TGTGCCAGCAGTTCACGGGACAGGGGCCCCTACGAGCAGTACTTC.

This clone is called medium-sized based on its frequency. V gene TRBV27 combines with J gene TRBJ1-5; 9 positions match TRBD1. V was clipped by 5 bases and J by 3 bases; unmatched bases: 5. This CDR3 is built from 15 residues. Germline V lookup: CDR1 MNHEY, CDR2 SMNVEV (reference sequence). This CDR3 is CASSGTGRTNQPQHF. DNA of the CDR3: TGTGCCAGCAGTGGGACAGGGAGGACCAATCAGCCCCAGCATTTT.

The V call is TRBV2, the J call TRBJ2-7; 7 bases line up with TRBD1. The CDR3 length is 13 residues. Germline-derived CDR1 and CDR2 are SNHLY and FYNNEI. V gave up 3 bases and J gave up 6 bases; unmatched junction bases: 5. The CDR3 DNA reads TGTGCCAGCAGTGATGAGACAGGGTTCGAGCAGTACTTC. This encodes CASSDETGFEQYF.

The chain carries TRBV5-6 and TRBJ2-7; D is unclear. The CDR3 loop spans 13 amino acids. Germline V gene sequence: CDR1 SGHDT, CDR2 YYEEEE. Trimming stripped 0 bases from V and 2 bases from J, with 6 bases between. The CDR3, as DNA: TGTGCCAGCAGCTTGGCTCAGACCTACGAGCAGTACTTC. Residues: CASSLAQTYEQYF.

V and J are TRBV28 and TRBJ2-5; TRBD1 matches at 7 bases. Germline CDR1 reads MDHEN; CDR2 reads SYDVKM. After removal of 4 bases from V and 5 bases from J, the junction contained 10 bases not matched to a gene. This CDR3 spans 15 amino acids. CDR3 bases: TGTGCCAGCAGTTCCTCAGGGGGTATTGGGGAGACCCAGTACTTC. This encodes CASSSSGGIGETQYF.

The V and J genes are TRBV11-2 and TRBJ2-1, with D possibly TRBD2 on 5 matching bases. V shed 0 bases and J shed 15 bases, with 9 bases lying between them. CDR1 is SGHAT, CDR2 FQNNGV, per germline. The CDR3 spans 11 residues. DNA for the CDR3: TGTGCCAGCAGCTTAGAGAGGGAACGGTTCTTC. As protein: CASSLERERFF.

This chain links TRBV4-1 with TRBJ2-5; TRBD2 might be the D (6 bases). CDR1 is MGHRA, CDR2 YSYEKL, per germline. V dropped 1 base and J dropped 3 bases, with 12 bases sitting between them. The CDR3 has 15 residues. In DNA, the CDR3 is TGCGCCAGCAGCCAAGTGGGGAGGAAGGAAGAGACCCAGTACTTC. It yields the protein CASSQVGRKEETQYF.

V and J are TRBV29-1 and TRBJ2-1, with D possibly matching TRBD2 (6 bases). Germline V gene sequence: CDR1 SQVTM, CDR2 ANQGSEA. V was shortened by 2 bases and J by 9 bases, with 20 bases between the two germline ends. The CDR3 consists of 15 residues. CDR3 loop: CSVEKLVGGGGEQFF. CDR3 nucleotides: TGCAGCGTTGAAAAGCTGGTCGGGGGAGGAGGTGAGCAGTTCTTC.

The CDR3 DNA reads TGTGCCAGCAGACTACAGGGAAACACTGAAGCTTTCTTT. It specifies CASRLQGNTEAFF. V is TRBV7-2 and J is TRBJ1-1; maybe TRBD1 (6 bases). The CDR3 has 13 residues. The germline CDR1 and CDR2 sequences are SGHTA and FQGNSA. Between the trimmed V and J ends, which lost 6 bases and 2 bases, there was a span of 10 bases.